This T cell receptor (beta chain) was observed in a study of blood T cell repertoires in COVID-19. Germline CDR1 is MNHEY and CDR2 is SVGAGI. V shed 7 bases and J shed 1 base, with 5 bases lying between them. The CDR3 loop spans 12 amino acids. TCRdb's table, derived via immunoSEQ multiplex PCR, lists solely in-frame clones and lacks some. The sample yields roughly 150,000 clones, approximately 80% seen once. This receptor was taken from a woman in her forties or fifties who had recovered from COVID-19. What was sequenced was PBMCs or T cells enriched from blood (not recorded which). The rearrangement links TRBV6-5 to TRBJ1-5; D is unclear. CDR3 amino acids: CASTGSNQPQHF. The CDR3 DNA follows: TGTGCCAGCACAGGAAGCAATCAGCCCCAGCATTTT.